These 20 T cell receptor beta chains were sequenced from one sample in a study of PD-L1 blockade in urothelial cancer. Sequencing was performed with immunoSEQ multiplex PCR; in TCRdb, only in-frame clones are kept and a portion is missing. The data hold 38,000 or so clones, with about 86% observed a single time. Source: PBMCs, taken around atezolizumab (anti-PD-L1) treatment. These receptors were taken from a man in his fifties or sixties with urothelial cancer.

V usage is TRBV7-9 and J usage is TRBJ1-4; tentatively, D is TRBD1 (5 bases). This CDR3 has 14 amino acids. Per the germline V gene, CDR1 is SEHNR and CDR2 is FQNEAQ (reference sequence). Trimming cost V 5 bases and J 5 bases, with 12 bases left between them. The CDR3 here is CASSLRQGNEKLFF. Here the CDR3 DNA reads TGTGCCAGCAGCCTTAGGCAGGGAAATGAAAAACTGTTTTTT. Drawing the rest from reference TRBV7-9 and TRBJ1-4, the complete variable domain is DTGVSQNPRHKITKRGQNVTFRCDPISEHNRLYWYRQTLGQGPEFLTYFQNEAQLEKSRLLSDRFSAERPKGSFSTLEIQRTEQGDSAMYLCASSLRQGNEKLFFGSGTQLSVL.

J is TRBJ2-3 and V is TRBV7-8; no reliable D call. The CDR3 has 12 residues. Germline V CDR1 and CDR2: SGHVS, FQNEAQ. V lost 2 bases, J lost 5 bases, and 5 bases lay in between. CDR3 DNA: TGTGCCAGCAGCTTACTCGGAGATACGCAGTATTTT. As protein: CASSLLGDTQYF.

V is TRBV10-2 and J is TRBJ2-7, with 12 bases identical to TRBD2. V shed 6 bases and J 1 base; nucleotides not matched to a gene: 4. CDR3 size: 15 residues. Germline V CDR1 and CDR2: WSHSY, SAAADI. The CDR3 coding sequence is TGCGCCAGCAGCGGACTAGCGGGATTGTCCTACGAGCAGTACTTC. Residues: CASSGLAGLSYEQYF.

There are a few counts of this clone. The rearrangement links TRBV5-1 to TRBJ1-2; unclear D gene. This CDR3 has 12 residues. Germline CDR1 reads SGHRS; CDR2 reads YFSETQ. V lost 1 base to trimming and J lost 6 bases, with 7 bases between them. The CDR3 loop reads CASSLTADGYTF. CDR3 DNA: TGCGCCAGCAGCTTGACAGCGGATGGCTACACCTTC.

This rearrangement joins TRBV25-1 to TRBJ1-2; TRBD1 might be the D (6 bases). Germline CDR1 MGHDK, CDR2 SYGVNS. Trimming removed 6 bases from V and 7 bases from J, with 18 bases in between. This CDR3 is built from 14 residues. CDR3 loop: CASSANRDQAGYTF. The DNA for the CDR3 is TGTGCCAGCAGCGCGAACAGGGACCAGGCTGGCTACACCTTC.

The rearrangement links TRBV7-8 to TRBJ1-4; 7 bases are a match to TRBD1. The V gene end was trimmed by 1 base and the J gene end by 8 bases; junction bases not matched to a gene: 7. Germline CDR1 SGHVS, CDR2 FQNEAQ. The CDR3 totals 15 residues. In nucleotides, the CDR3 is TGTGCCAGCAGCTTAGATGGGACAGCAGGGGAAAAACTGTTTTTT. Protein sequence: CASSLDGTAGEKLFF.

In this sample, this clone turned up a few times. J is TRBJ1-1 and V is TRBV2; 7 positions match TRBD1. This CDR3 is 15 amino acids long. Unmatched junction bases numbered 8, after V lost 6 bases and J lost 1 base. CDR1 and CDR2 (germline): SNHLY, FYNNEI. The CDR3 sequence is CASRPYRQGNTEAFF. The DNA of the CDR3 is TGTGCCAGCAGGCCCTACCGACAGGGGAACACTGAAGCTTTCTTT.

V gene TRBV27 combines with J gene TRBJ1-2, with D possibly being TRBD1 (5 bases). V shed 0 bases and J shed 8 bases, with 16 bases lying between them. The CDR3 extends over 15 amino acids. From germline, CDR1 is MNHEY and CDR2 SMNVEV (reference sequence). CDR3 nucleotide sequence: TGTGCCAGCAGTTTATCGGCAGGGACTAACGGGGGCTACACCTTC. It yields the protein CASSLSAGTNGGYTF.

The V call is TRBV19, the J call TRBJ1-5, with D perhaps matching TRBD1 (6 bases). With 8 bases removed from V and 1 base from J, the gap between germline ends came to 12 bases. This CDR3 region has 14 residues. CDR1 and CDR2 (germline): LNHDA, SQIVND (reference sequence). CDR3 in DNA: TGTGCCAGTGCGGACGGACAGAGCAATCAGCCCCAGCATTTT. It codes for CASADGQSNQPQHF.

The chain is built from TRBV6-6 and TRBJ2-1; D is uncertain. The ends were cut back, 8 bases at V and 7 bases at J, with 12 bases in the middle. Germline assignment: CDR1 MNHNY and CDR2 SVGAGI (reference sequence). The length of the CDR3 is 12 residues. The CDR3 sequence is CASSPATNEQFF. The CDR3 DNA reads TGTGCCAGCTCTCCCGCAACAAATGAGCAGTTCTTC.

The table lists this clone with a count of one. The J gene is TRBJ2-5, the V gene TRBV18; D perhaps matches TRBD2 (5 bases). This CDR3 is built from 13 residues. From germline, CDR1 is KGHSH and CDR2 LQKENI. V was pared by 0 bases and J by 4 bases, with 6 bases between. CDR3 nucleotides: TGTGCCAGCTCACCACCTAGCGTAGAGACCCAGTACTTC. The encoded protein is CASSPPSVETQYF.

The chain joins TRBV19 to TRBJ1-1; D may be TRBD1 (5 bases). This CDR3 has 15 amino acids. The germline gives CDR1 LNHDA, CDR2 SQIVND (reference sequence). V lost 4 bases and J 0 bases, leaving 12 bases between the germline ends. The CDR3, as DNA: TGTGCCAGTAGTAGAAGACAGCTGGTGAACACTGAAGCTTTCTTT. As protein: CASSRRQLVNTEAFF.

V is TRBV18 and J is TRBJ1-2, with TRBD1 matching 8 bases. The junction had 9 bases not matched to a gene; V was cut back by 3 bases and J by 0 bases. The CDR3 spans 17 residues. Germline-derived CDR1 and CDR2 are KGHSH and LQKENI. The CDR3 here is CASSPEDRVIPNYGYTF. DNA for the CDR3: TGTGCCAGCTCACCGGAGGACAGGGTAATTCCTAACTATGGCTACACCTTC.

The chain couples TRBV7-2 to TRBJ2-7, with TRBD1 matching 12 bases. The CDR3 extends over 19 amino acids. Germline trimming cut 3 bases from V and 4 bases from J; bases unmatched to any gene: 16. CDR1 SGHTA and CDR2 FQGNSA come from the germline V gene. The CDR3 here is CASSFGRGQGAGVGYEQYF. The CDR3 DNA reads as TGTGCCAGCAGCTTCGGCCGGGGACAGGGGGCGGGAGTAGGGTACGAGCAGTACTTC.

J is TRBJ2-1 and V is TRBV15, with a possible D match to TRBD1 (6 bases). The germline V gene encodes CDR1 LNHNV and CDR2 YYDKDF (reference sequence). V lost 0 bases and J 7 bases, leaving 13 bases between the germline ends. The CDR3 has 15 residues. The CDR3 DNA is TGTGCCACCAGCAGAGACCGGGACAACAAAAATGAGCAGTTCTTC. Residues: CATSRDRDNKNEQFF.

The gene calls are TRBV28 and TRBJ2-1, with TRBD1 matching over 7 bases. There are 15 residues in the CDR3. From germline, CDR1 is MDHEN and CDR2 SYDVKM. V lost 8 bases to trimming and J lost 5 bases; unmatched junction nucleotides: 12. The CDR3 DNA is TGTGCCAGCGGGGTAGGAAGCCAGGGGGACAATGAGCAGTTCTTC. Translation gives CASGVGSQGDNEQFF.

The chain employs TRBV18 and TRBJ2-2; no clear D gene. The V and J ends lost 3 bases and 9 bases respectively, with 8 bases between them. The CDR3 covers 12 residues. Germline values: CDR1 KGHSH, CDR2 LQKENI. DNA of the CDR3: TGTGCCAGCTCACCGTCCAGTCGGGAGCTGTTTTTT. The encoded protein is CASSPSSRELFF.

The chain couples TRBV11-2 to TRBJ2-7, with 9 bases identical to TRBD2. Germline trimming cut 5 bases from V and 4 bases from J; bases unmatched to any gene: 9. CDR1 is SGHAT and CDR2 is FQNNGV in the germline V gene. There are 15 residues in the CDR3. The CDR3 is CASSVRASGKYEQYF. In DNA form, the CDR3 reads TGTGCCAGCAGCGTCCGGGCTAGCGGGAAATACGAGCAGTACTTC.

The chain combines TRBV5-6 with TRBJ2-3; 12 bases are a match to TRBD2. CDR3 size: 17 residues. The V segment lost 0 bases and the J segment 5 bases; nucleotides outside the gene matches: 7. The germline CDR1 and CDR2 sequences are SGHDT and YYEEEE. The CDR3 protein is CASSLEASGGAVDTQYF. CDR3 nucleotide sequence: TGTGCCAGCAGCTTGGAGGCTAGCGGGGGGGCAGTAGATACGCAGTATTTT.

The chain employs TRBV27 and TRBJ2-2; 11 bases agree with TRBD2. CDR1 is MNHEY, CDR2 SMNVEV, per germline (reference sequence). The V and J ends lost 5 bases and 3 bases, in that order; junction bases with no gene match: 5. The CDR3 is made up of 16 amino acids. CDR3 sequence reads: CASSRTSGSYTGELFF. In DNA, the CDR3 is TGTGCCAGCAGTCGTACTAGCGGGAGTTACACCGGGGAGCTGTTTTTT.